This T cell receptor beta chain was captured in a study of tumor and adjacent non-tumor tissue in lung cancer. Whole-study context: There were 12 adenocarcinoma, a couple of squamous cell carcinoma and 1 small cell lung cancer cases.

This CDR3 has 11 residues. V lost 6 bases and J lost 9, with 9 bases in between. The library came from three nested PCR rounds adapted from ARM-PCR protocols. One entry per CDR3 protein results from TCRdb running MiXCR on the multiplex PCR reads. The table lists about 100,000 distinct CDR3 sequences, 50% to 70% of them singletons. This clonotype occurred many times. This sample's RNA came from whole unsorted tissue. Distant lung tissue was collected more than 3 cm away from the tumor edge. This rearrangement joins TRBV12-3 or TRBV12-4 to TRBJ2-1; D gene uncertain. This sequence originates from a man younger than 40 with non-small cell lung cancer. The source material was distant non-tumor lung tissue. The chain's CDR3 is CASSQTIEQFF. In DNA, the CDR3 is TGTGCCAGCAGCCAAACAATTGAGCAGTTCTTC.